This record covers a single TCR beta chain. This table comes from immunoSEQ multiplex PCR, and its TCRdb copy is limited to in-frame clones, with some not included. The sample carries about 300,000 clones, 85% to 90% recorded once. The sample belongs to a study of blood T cell repertoires in COVID-19. Overall study: Samples of COVID-19 (acute and convalescent) were obtained from the United States, Italy and Spain. Nucleic acid was either cDNA or gDNA, and it came from T cells, B-cell-depleted T cells, or PBMCs.

The germline V gene has CDR1 SGHKS and CDR2 YYEKEE (reference sequence). The CDR3 sequence is 15 residues long. V was shortened by 4 bases and J by 4 bases, with 12 bases between the two germline ends. This TCR was sampled from a woman in her thirties with COVID-19, enrolled during active disease. The chain couples TRBV5-5 to TRBJ1-6, with D uncertain. What was sequenced was peripheral blood. DNA of the CDR3: TGTGCCAGCAGCGCCGGCGGGCAGTATAATTCACCCCTCCACTTT. It yields the protein CASSAGGQYNSPLHF.